The 18 T cell receptor beta chains below all came from one sample that was sequenced in a study of cytomegalovirus exposure and HLA in healthy donors. Only in-frame clones appear in the TCRdb table, and some are missing; sequencing was by immunoSEQ multiplex PCR. The sample yields about 120,000 clones, approximately 95% seen once. The sequenced material came from PBMCs. Every receptor here comes from a man younger than 35 in good health and CMV-seronegative.

The chain recombines TRBV7-8 with TRBJ1-5; maybe TRBD1 (6 bases). Trimming pared 3 bases from V and 3 bases from J, leaving 12 bases between. Germline V gene sequence: CDR1 SGHVS, CDR2 FQNEAQ. CDR3 length equals 15 residues. The CDR3 region has the DNA TGTGCCAGCAGCTTCCAAGGGGGTTCCAATCAGCCCCAGCATTTT. It codes for CASSFQGGSNQPQHF.

The chain carries TRBV4-1 and TRBJ1-1; D might be TRBD1 (6 bases). V was pared by 4 bases and J by 6 bases, with 12 bases between. This CDR3 is 13 amino acids long. CDR1 is MGHRA and CDR2 is YSYEKL in the germline V gene. This CDR3 reads CASSPRGGAEAFF. Written as DNA, the CDR3 is TGCGCCAGCAGCCCTAGGGGGGGGGCTGAAGCTTTCTTT.

The V and J genes are TRBV28 and TRBJ1-5; D is uncertain. The CDR3 extends over 15 amino acids. Germline CDR1 reads MDHEN; CDR2 reads SYDVKM. The V end was cut by 3 bases, the J end by 7 bases, with 16 bases between. This chain's CDR3 is CASSFQEAGRQPQHF. The CDR3 bases are TGTGCCAGCAGTTTTCAGGAGGCAGGACGGCAGCCCCAGCATTTT. Using reference TRBV28 and TRBJ1-5 for the parts outside the CDR3, the full variable domain is DVKVTQSSRYLVKRTGEKVFLECVQDMDHENMFWYRQDPGLGLRLIYFSYDVKMKEKGDIPEGYSVSREKKERFSLILESASTNQTSMYLCASSFQEAGRQPQHFGDGTRLSIL.

The rearrangement uses TRBV28 and TRBJ2-7; 9 positions agree with TRBD2. The CDR3 spans 14 residues. CDR1 is MDHEN, CDR2 SYDVKM, per germline. J lost 3 bases, V lost 4 bases, and 4 bases had no gene match. As DNA, the CDR3 is TGTGCCAGCAGTTACCTAGCGGGGAGCTACGAGCAGTACTTC. Residues: CASSYLAGSYEQYF. The full variable domain, rest sourced from reference TRBV28 and TRBJ2-7, is DVKVTQSSRYLVKRTGEKVFLECVQDMDHENMFWYRQDPGLGLRLIYFSYDVKMKEKGDIPEGYSVSREKKERFSLILESASTNQTSMYLCASSYLAGSYEQYFGPGTRLTVT.

The chain employs TRBV2 and TRBJ1-1; D remains ambiguous. In germline, CDR1 is SNHLY, CDR2 FYNNEI. This CDR3 has 12 amino acids. V was pared by 7 bases and J by 3 bases, with 9 bases between. As DNA, the CDR3 is TGTGCCAGCACGAGACGGGACACTGAAGCTTTCTTT. As protein: CASTRRDTEAFF.

The CDR3 nucleotides read TGTGCCAGCAGCCATCGGGGCCTAGCGGGAACAGACGAGCAGTACTTC. It is translated as CASSHRGLAGTDEQYF. V usage is TRBV5-4 and J usage is TRBJ2-7; 9 nucleotides agree with TRBD2. Losses at the gene ends were 4 bases for V and 5 bases for J; bases not matched to a gene: 13. The CDR3 loop spans 16 amino acids. The V gene's germline CDR1 is SGHNT and CDR2 YYREEE (reference sequence).

The count of this clone is one. V is TRBV27 and J is TRBJ2-3; D is uncertain. Germline CDR1 and CDR2: MNHEY and SMNVEV (reference sequence). The CDR3 has 13 residues. Trimming stripped 6 bases from V and 2 bases from J, with 9 bases between. CDR3 DNA: TGTGCCAGCAGGACTTGGAACACAGATACGCAGTATTTT. It specifies CASRTWNTDTQYF.

This clone was counted a single time. The rearrangement joins TRBV19 to TRBJ2-3, with 8 bases matching TRBD1. J lost 8 bases, V lost 5 bases, and 6 bases had no gene match. In germline, CDR1 is LNHDA, CDR2 SQIVND (reference sequence). This CDR3 comprises 13 residues. CDR3 protein: CASSQGARGTQYF. In nucleotides, the CDR3 is TGTGCCAGTAGTCAGGGGGCAAGGGGTACGCAGTATTTT.

This chain links TRBV14 with TRBJ1-1; 10 nucleotides align to TRBD1. V trimming: 3 bases; J trimming: 3 bases; junction bases outside the gene matches: 4. Germline CDR1 reads SGHDN; CDR2 reads FVKESK. The CDR3 is made up of 15 amino acids. CDR3 amino acids: CASSQLDRGDTEAFF. CDR3 DNA sequence: TGTGCCAGCAGCCAGCTGGACAGGGGGGACACTGAAGCTTTCTTT.

The sample holds one count of this clone. The V and J genes are TRBV5-8 and TRBJ1-2; D unclear. Germline values: CDR1 SGHTS, CDR2 YDEGEE. The CDR3 runs to 12 residues. The V end was cut by 4 bases, the J end by 2 bases, with 6 bases between. The CDR3 spells CASSTGNYGYTF. The CDR3 coding sequence is TGTGCCAGCAGCACGGGGAACTATGGCTACACCTTC.

This chain uses TRBV28 with TRBJ1-3; 7 bases match TRBD1. The CDR3 has 16 amino acids. The trim removed 4 bases at V and 3 bases at J, leaving 9 bases unmatched. In germline, CDR1 is MDHEN, CDR2 SYDVKM. For the CDR3, the DNA is TGTGCCAGCAGTTGGTACAGGGGCGCTGGTGGAAACACCATATATTTT. Translating it yields CASSWYRGAGGNTIYF.

The chain recombines TRBV28 with TRBJ2-5; 8 positions match TRBD2. From germline, CDR1 is MDHEN and CDR2 SYDVKM. This CDR3 has 16 residues. The trim removed 3 bases at V and 3 bases at J, leaving 9 bases unmatched. The CDR3 region has the DNA TGTGCCAGCAGTTTCCAAAGAGGACTAGCCGAAGAGACCCAGTACTTC. It codes for CASSFQRGLAEETQYF.

The chain links TRBV7-9 to TRBJ2-5, with TRBD1 matching over 7 bases. The CDR3 contains 14 residues. V lost 5 bases, J lost 1 base, and 4 bases stayed unmatched. Germline V gene data show CDR1 as SEHNR and CDR2 as FQNEAQ (reference sequence). The CDR3 loop reads CASSLGQIQETQYF. In nucleotides, the CDR3 is TGTGCCAGCAGCCTGGGACAGATCCAAGAGACCCAGTACTTC.

The J gene is TRBJ2-2, the V gene TRBV29-1, with 11 nucleotides matching TRBD2. The CDR3 sequence is 15 residues long. From germline, CDR1 is SQVTM and CDR2 ANQGSEA. Trimming at V came to 7 bases and at J to 7 bases, leaving 11 bases not matched to a gene. This CDR3 is CSAEIAGGPNGELFF. CDR3 coding DNA: TGCAGCGCGGAAATAGCGGGAGGGCCGAACGGGGAGCTGTTTTTT.

The rearrangement joins TRBV7-2 to TRBJ1-4; 10 bases match TRBD1. CDR3 length: 15 amino acids. Per the germline V gene, CDR1 is SGHTA and CDR2 is FQGNSA. V lost 5 bases to trimming and J lost 2 bases; unmatched junction nucleotides: 2. The CDR3, as DNA: TGTGCCAGCAGCGGACAGGGGGGTACTAATGAAAAACTGTTTTTT. It specifies CASSGQGGTNEKLFF. Filled out from reference TRBV7-2 and TRBJ1-4, the complete variable domain reads GAGVSQSPSNKVTEKGKDVELRCDPISGHTALYWYRQSLGQGLEFLIYFQGNSAPDKSGLPSDRFSAERTGGSVSTLTIQRTQQEDSAVYLCASSGQGGTNEKLFFGSGTQLSVL.

The chain employs TRBV5-1 and TRBJ1-2, with D perhaps matching TRBD1 (5 bases). Trimming took 1 base from V and 2 from J, leaving 12 bases between them. Germline assignment: CDR1 SGHRS and CDR2 YFSETQ. CDR3 length equals 15 residues. CDR3 region: CASSLTRQPNYGYTF. The CDR3 bases are TGCGCCAGCAGCTTGACGCGACAGCCCAACTATGGCTACACCTTC.

J is TRBJ1-1 and V is TRBV7-9; no definite D call. Trimming cost V 5 bases and J 0 bases, with 13 bases left between them. Germline CDR1 and CDR2: SEHNR and FQNEAQ (reference sequence). This CDR3 has 15 amino acids. CDR3 nucleotides: TGTGCCAGCAGCCCCGTCATAGATTTGAACACTGAAGCTTTCTTT. Translated, it gives CASSPVIDLNTEAFF.

In this sample, this clone turned up a few times. CDR3 region: CASSLSGRAAEQYF. The CDR3 nucleotides are TGTGCCAGCAGTCTTAGCGGGAGGGCCGCCGAGCAGTACTTC. This chain links TRBV28 with TRBJ2-7; TRBD2 matches 11 bases. Germline CDR1 and CDR2: MDHEN and SYDVKM. This CDR3 is 14 amino acids long. V shed 5 bases and J 6 bases; nucleotides not matched to a gene: 6.